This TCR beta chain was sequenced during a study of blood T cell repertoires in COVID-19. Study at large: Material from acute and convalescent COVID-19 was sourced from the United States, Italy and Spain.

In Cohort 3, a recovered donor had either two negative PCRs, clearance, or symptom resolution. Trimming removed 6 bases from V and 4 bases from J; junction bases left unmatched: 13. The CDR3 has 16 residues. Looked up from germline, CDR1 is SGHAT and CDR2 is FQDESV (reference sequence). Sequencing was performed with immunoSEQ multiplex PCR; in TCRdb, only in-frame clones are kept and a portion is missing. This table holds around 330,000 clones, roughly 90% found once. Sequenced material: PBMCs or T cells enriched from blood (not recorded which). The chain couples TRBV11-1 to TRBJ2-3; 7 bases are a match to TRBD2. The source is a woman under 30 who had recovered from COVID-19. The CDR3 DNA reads TGTGCCAGCAGATTAAACTGGGGCGGGAGTCCAGATACGCAGTATTTT. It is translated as CASRLNWGGSPDTQYF.